One and the same sample provided the 28 T cell receptor beta chains below, sequenced in a study of T cells in Graves' hyperthyroidism and ophthalmopathy. RNA transcripts were the template for amplifying TCR beta CDR3 regions. TCR CDR3 regions were first amplified by RT-PCR with HTBI primers. TCRdb re-derived calls from the multiplex PCR reads in MiXCR, one entry per CDR3 protein. The sample includes about 520,000 distinct CDR3 sequences, around 22% of them seen just once. Sequencing was done on a sample of blood. Receptor source: a woman in her 30s with Graves' ophthalmopathy.

The chain carries TRBV6-5 and TRBJ1-2; weak D call: TRBD1 (5 bases). The CDR3 is made up of 14 amino acids. Trimming took 2 bases from V and 4 from J, leaving 11 bases between them. From germline, CDR1 is MNHEY and CDR2 SVGAGI. For the CDR3, the DNA is TGTGCCAGCAGTTACGCGTGGGGGTCCTATGGCTACACCTTC. It encodes CASSYAWGSYGYTF.

This clonotype has just a few counts. This chain links TRBV2 with TRBJ2-5; possibly TRBD2 for D (6 bases). This CDR3 comprises 14 residues. Germline-derived CDR1 and CDR2 are SNHLY and FYNNEI. The ends were cut back, 4 bases at V and 1 base at J, with 10 bases in the middle. This CDR3 reads CASSGYGGQETQYF. For the CDR3, the DNA is TGTGCCAGCAGTGGCTACGGGGGCCAAGAGACCCAGTACTTC.

This clonotype showed up many times. The chain has TRBV6-2 or TRBV6-3 and TRBJ1-2; D perhaps matches TRBD1 (5 bases). Germline CDR1 is MNHEY and CDR2 is SVGEGT. This CDR3 comprises 14 residues. With 7 bases removed from V and 7 bases from J, the gap between germline ends came to 19 bases. CDR3 loop: CASTNGTVFGGYTF. CDR3 bases: TGTGCCAGCACCAACGGGACCGTTTTCGGTGGCTACACCTTC.

This clonotype was recorded at least ten times. The rearrangement links TRBV7-3 to TRBJ1-2; 10 bases are shared with TRBD1. CDR3 size: 14 residues. The germline gives CDR1 SGHTA, CDR2 FQGTGA. V lost 5 bases, J lost 8 bases, and 8 bases stayed unmatched. The CDR3 nucleotides are TGTGCCAGCAGCGACAGGGGGCGAGGTTTGGGCTACACCTTC. Its translation: CASSDRGRGLGYTF.

V and J are TRBV5-1 and TRBJ2-7; TRBD1 is a possible D gene (5 bases). Germline V CDR1 and CDR2: SGHRS, YFSETQ. V shed 4 bases and J shed 4 bases, with 24 bases lying between them. This CDR3 is 17 amino acids long. The CDR3 reads CASSPDSYNYIRYEQYF. As DNA, the CDR3 is TGCGCCAGCAGCCCAGACAGTTATAATTACATTCGGTACGAGCAGTACTTC.

With regard to this clonotype: A much more abundant neighbour one base away suggests this may be a read error. Here the CDR3 omits its conserved ending phenylalanine or tryptophan, so a read error is the likely source. The CDR3 region has the DNA TGTGCCAGCAGCCTACGTCCGACCGGGGATGGCTACACCTAC. Translating gives CASSLRPTGDGYTY. This chain connects TRBV7-9 to TRBJ1-2, with D unclear. Germline V gene lookup returns CDR1 SEHNR and CDR2 FQNEAQ (reference sequence). The V gene lost 5 bases and the J gene lost 6 bases, with 16 bases spanning the gap. The CDR3 totals 14 residues.

This clonotype was counted at least ten times. This chain joins TRBV18 and TRBJ2-7, with D possibly being TRBD1 or TRBD2 (5 bases each). Deletions cut 6 bases from V and 5 bases from J, with 11 bases between. The CDR3 totals 12 residues. Germline CDR1 KGHSH, CDR2 LQKENI. This CDR3 is CASSPGGHEQYF. The CDR3 DNA reads TGTGCCAGCTCCCCTGGGGGACACGAGCAGTACTTC.

This clonotype has at least ten counts. The chain joins TRBV28 to TRBJ2-7; TRBD1 is a possible D gene (6 bases). CDR3 length: 15 residues. Germline CDR1 MDHEN, CDR2 SYDVKM. The V end lost 5 bases, the J end lost 1 base, and 15 bases lay between the germline ends. DNA for the CDR3: TGTGCCAGCAGTACGTTACAGGGTGTGTCCTACGAGCAGTACTTC. As protein: CASSTLQGVSYEQYF.

The table lists this clonotype with many counts. The chain couples TRBV7-8 to TRBJ2-7; 10 bases are a match to TRBD2. With V trimmed by 2 bases and J by 3 bases, 4 bases remained unmatched. Germline V CDR1 and CDR2: SGHVS, FQNEAQ. The CDR3 spans 15 residues. The CDR3 DNA reads as TGTGCCAGCAGCTTACTAAGCGGGGGGGTCTACGAGCAGTACTTC. Amino acid sequence: CASSLLSGGVYEQYF.

The CDR3 region has the DNA TGTGCCACCAGCAGTGCCCCAGGACAAGAGACCCAGTACTTC. This sequence encodes CATSSAPGQETQYF. This chain uses TRBV15 with TRBJ2-5; D is ambiguous. Germline V gives CDR1 LNHNV, CDR2 YYDKDF (reference sequence). Trimming removed 3 bases at V and 2 bases at J, with 10 bases between. This CDR3 has 14 residues.

This clonotype was recorded many times. The J gene is TRBJ1-5, the V gene TRBV20-1; possibly TRBD1 for D (5 bases). This CDR3 contains 14 residues. In germline, CDR1 is DFQATT, CDR2 SNEGSKA (reference sequence). V dropped 0 bases and J dropped 8 bases, with 14 bases sitting between them. CDR3: CSARDRAGWKPQHF. The CDR3 DNA is TGCAGTGCTAGAGATCGGGCAGGGTGGAAGCCCCAGCATTTT.

This clonotype was seen ten or more times. V and J are TRBV29-1 and TRBJ1-2; no definite D call. Germline lookup yields CDR1 SQVTM and CDR2 ANQGSEA. The V end was cut by 4 bases, the J end by 6 bases, with 9 bases between. This CDR3 spans 11 amino acids. The CDR3 protein is CSVGTRHGYTF. The CDR3 nucleotides read TGCAGCGTTGGCACACGGCATGGCTACACCTTC.

Notes on this clonotype: A much larger clonotype is one base distant, so this may be a read error. The chain couples TRBV30 to TRBJ1-1; D ambiguous. The CDR3 covers 12 residues. Germline V gives CDR1 GTSNPN, CDR2 SVGIG (reference sequence). The V end lost 3 bases, the J end lost 1 base, and 6 bases lay between the germline ends. The CDR3 DNA is TGTGCCTGGAGGCGGAGGAACACTGAAGCTTTCTTT. Residues: CAWRRRNTEAFF.

The table lists this clonotype with many counts. The chain recombines TRBV6-1 with TRBJ2-6; D not resolved. V was clipped by 2 bases and J by 0 bases, with 14 bases between them. The length of the CDR3 is 18 residues. The germline V gene has CDR1 MNHNS and CDR2 SASEGT. CDR3 protein: CASSEWPVKSSGANVLTF. CDR3 in DNA: TGTGCCAGCAGTGAATGGCCAGTCAAGAGCTCTGGGGCCAACGTCCTGACTTTC.

This clonotype has ten or more counts. The CDR3 nucleotides read TGCAGTGCCCCCCCGGACCTTATGAACTATGGCTACACCTTC. Protein product: CSAPPDLMNYGYTF. The chain recombines TRBV20-1 with TRBJ1-2; D gene unclear. CDR3 size: 14 residues. The germline V and J ends were trimmed by 6 bases and 2 bases, with 16 bases remaining between them. The germline gives CDR1 DFQATT, CDR2 SNEGSKA (reference sequence).

This clonotype was counted at least ten times. The gene calls are TRBV6-2 or TRBV6-3 and TRBJ1-2; 12 bases are shared with TRBD1. The CDR3 runs 15 residues. CDR1 MNHEY and CDR2 SVGEGT come from the germline V gene. V was pared by 6 bases and J by 4 bases, with 6 bases of the junction left unmatched. In DNA form, the CDR3 reads TGTGCCAGCAGCCGGCCGGGACAGGGGGCCTATGGCTACACCTTC. Amino acid sequence: CASSRPGQGAYGYTF.

The rearrangement uses TRBV6-1 and TRBJ2-7; D not certain. CDR1 is MNHNS and CDR2 is SASEGT in the germline V gene. CDR3 size: 15 residues. The ends were cut back, 0 bases at V and 4 bases at J, with 13 bases in the middle. CDR3 bases: TGTGCCAGCAGTGAAGCCCACCCCCGAGGATACGAGCAGTACTTC. Amino acids: CASSEAHPRGYEQYF.

This clonotype was seen repeatedly, ten times or more. The chain joins TRBV20-1 to TRBJ1-2, with 7 bases lining up with TRBD1. V trimming: 4 bases; J trimming: 2 bases; junction bases outside the gene matches: 4. This CDR3 region has 13 residues. Germline V gene sequence: CDR1 DFQATT, CDR2 SNEGSKA (reference sequence). The CDR3 loop is CSAKPDRNYGYTF. The CDR3 DNA sequence: TGCAGTGCTAAGCCGGACAGGAACTATGGCTACACCTTC.

This clonotype showed up many times. The V gene is TRBV6-5, the J gene TRBJ1-5; no clear D. V lost 2 bases to trimming and J lost 2 bases, with 13 bases between them. Per germline, CDR1 MNHEY and CDR2 SVGAGI. This CDR3 has 16 amino acids. CDR3 in amino acids: CASSYTGMRGNQPQHF. For the CDR3, the DNA is TGTGCCAGCAGTTACACGGGCATGCGGGGCAATCAGCCCCAGCATTTT.

At least ten counts were recorded for this clonotype. V gene TRBV7-2 combines with J gene TRBJ1-2, with D unresolved. Germline V gene lookup returns CDR1 SGHTA and CDR2 FQGNSA. V was clipped by 2 bases and J by 6 bases, with 10 bases between them. The CDR3 has 13 amino acids. CDR3 protein: CASSLSPGDGYTF. The CDR3 nucleotides are TGTGCCAGCAGCTTAAGTCCTGGAGATGGCTACACCTTC.

This clonotype appeared many times. The J gene is TRBJ1-1, the V gene TRBV7-2; the match to TRBD1 covers 7 bases. CDR3 size: 14 residues. Losses at the gene ends were 5 bases for V and 5 bases for J; bases not matched to a gene: 8. The germline V gene has CDR1 SGHTA and CDR2 FQGNSA. The CDR3 bases are TGTGCCAGCAGCACTGACAGGGCGTGGACTGAAGCTTTCTTT. Translating gives CASSTDRAWTEAFF.

This clonotype has a count of ten or more. DNA for the CDR3: TGCGCCAGCAGCTTCCTACAGGGGGACTCCTACGAGCAGTACTTC. Translating gives CASSFLQGDSYEQYF. The J gene is TRBJ2-7, the V gene TRBV5-1, with 8 nucleotides matching TRBD1. The J segment lost 0 bases and the V segment lost 2 bases, leaving 4 bases of the junction unmatched. This CDR3 spans 15 amino acids. CDR1 and CDR2 from the germline V gene are SGHRS and YFSETQ.

This clonotype was counted ten times or more. The V and J genes are TRBV11-2 and TRBJ2-7; D is unresolved. Germline CDR1 SGHAT, CDR2 FQNNGV. This CDR3 contains 13 residues. V was trimmed by 5 bases and J by 1 base, leaving 9 bases between them. The CDR3 DNA reads TGTGCCAGCAGCCCCGTCGTGTCCTACGAGCAGTACTTC. As protein: CASSPVVSYEQYF.

This clonotype was seen repeatedly, ten times or more. This chain joins TRBV2 and TRBJ2-5, with D perhaps TRBD2 (6 bases). The germline CDR1 and CDR2 sequences are SNHLY and FYNNEI. The V end lost 3 bases, the J end lost 7 bases, and 15 bases lay between the germline ends. This CDR3 has 14 residues. CDR3 coding DNA: TGTGCCAGCAGTGAGGGCGGGGTTCTCCGGACCCAGTACTTC. It encodes CASSEGGVLRTQYF.

This clonotype appeared a few times. J is TRBJ2-5 and V is TRBV4-1, with 7 bases lining up with TRBD2. This CDR3 spans 14 amino acids. The trim removed 0 bases at V and 6 bases at J, leaving 4 bases unmatched. Germline CDR1 and CDR2: MGHRA and YSYEKL. CDR3: CASSQEGGAKTQYF. The CDR3, as DNA: TGCGCCAGCAGCCAAGAGGGAGGGGCGAAGACCCAGTACTTC.

This clonotype occurred many times. This sequence joins TRBV5-1 and TRBJ2-7; TRBD2 matches 7 bases. J lost 2 bases, V lost 1 base, and 0 bases had no gene match. Per the germline V gene, CDR1 is SGHRS and CDR2 is YFSETQ. This CDR3 comprises 13 residues. The CDR3 DNA sequence: TGCGCCAGCAGCTTGCTAGCGGCCTACGAGCAGTACTTC. Its protein product is CASSLLAAYEQYF.

The chain employs TRBV12-3 or TRBV12-4 and TRBJ1-2; perhaps TRBD1 as D (6 bases). This CDR3 is 14 amino acids long. The V gene lost 4 bases and the J gene lost 2 bases, with 11 bases spanning the gap. The CDR3 DNA reads as TGTGCCAGCAGTTCCGGGGGGCGCAACTATGGCTACACCTTC. This sequence encodes CASSSGGRNYGYTF.

This clonotype was observed a handful of times. The chain joins TRBV19 to TRBJ1-5; TRBD1 is a possible D gene (6 bases). V lost 1 base and J lost 0, with 10 bases in between. CDR1 is LNHDA and CDR2 is SQIVND in the germline V gene (reference sequence). The CDR3 loop spans 16 amino acids. The CDR3 region is CASSIVTGYSNQPQHF. DNA of the CDR3: TGTGCCAGTAGTATAGTAACAGGGTATAGCAATCAGCCCCAGCATTTT.